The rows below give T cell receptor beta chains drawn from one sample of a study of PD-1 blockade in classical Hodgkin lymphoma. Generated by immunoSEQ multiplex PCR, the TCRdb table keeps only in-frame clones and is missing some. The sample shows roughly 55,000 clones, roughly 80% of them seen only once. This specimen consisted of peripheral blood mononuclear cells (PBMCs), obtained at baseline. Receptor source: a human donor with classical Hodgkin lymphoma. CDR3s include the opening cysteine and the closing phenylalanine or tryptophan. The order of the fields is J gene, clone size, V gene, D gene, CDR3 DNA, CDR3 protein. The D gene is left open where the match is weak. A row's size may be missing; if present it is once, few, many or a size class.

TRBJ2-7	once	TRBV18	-	TGTGCCAGCTCACCAGCCGGAGCAGTCTCCTACGAGCAGTACTTC	CASSPAGAVSYEQYF
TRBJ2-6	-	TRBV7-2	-	TGTGCCAGCAGCGAAATCCACTCTGGGGCCAACGTCCTGACTTTC	CASSEIHSGANVLTF
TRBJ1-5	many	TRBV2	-	TGTGCCAGCAGTGAAGCGCAGGAGAATCAGCCCCAGCATTTT	CASSEAQENQPQHF
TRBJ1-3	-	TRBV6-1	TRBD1	TGTGCCAGCGGAGGAGACAGGGCTGGAAACACCATATATTTT	CASGGDRAGNTIYF
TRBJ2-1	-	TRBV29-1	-	TGCAGCGTTGAAGCACTAGTTAATGAGCAGTTCTTC	CSVEALVNEQFF
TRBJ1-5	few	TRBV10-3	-	TGTGCCATCAGTGAGTCGATCGGCAGTCCCAATCAGCCCCAGCATTTT	CAISESIGSPNQPQHF
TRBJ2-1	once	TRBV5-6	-	TGTGCCAGCAGCCCGGGCCTCATGATGGGCTACAATGAGCAGTTCTTC	CASSPGLMMGYNEQFF
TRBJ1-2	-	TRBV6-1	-	TGTGCCAGCACCCGAGACCCGGTTGGCTACACCTTC	CASTRDPVGYTF
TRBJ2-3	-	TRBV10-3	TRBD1	TGTGCCGCCGACCCATCAAGGGGGCGTCACACAGATACGCAGTATTTT	CAADPSRGRHTDTQYF
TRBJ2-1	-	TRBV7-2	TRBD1	TGTGCCAGCAGTTTAGACAGGGCCTACAATGAGCAGTTCTTC	CASSLDRAYNEQFF
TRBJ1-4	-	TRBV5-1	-	TGCGCCAGCAGCCCGACAGGCGCAACTAATGAAAAACTGTTTTTT	CASSPTGATNEKLFF
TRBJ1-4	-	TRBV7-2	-	TGTGCCAGCAGCTTAGCGCTCGGGAGGGAAAAACTGTTTTTT	CASSLALGREKLFF
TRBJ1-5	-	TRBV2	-	TGTGCCAGCAGTGTAGGCGGCAGTTATAGCAATCAGCCCCAGCATTTT	CASSVGGSYSNQPQHF
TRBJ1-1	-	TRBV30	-	TGTGCCTGGAGGGGAGCTGAAGCTTTCTTT	CAWRGAEAFF
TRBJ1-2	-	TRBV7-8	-	TGTGCCAGCAGCTACCTTGCCTCTAACTATGGCTACACCTTC	CASSYLASNYGYTF
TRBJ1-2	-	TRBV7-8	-	TGTGCCAGCAGCTTAGACACGGGGGGCTATGGCTACACCTTC	CASSLDTGGYGYTF
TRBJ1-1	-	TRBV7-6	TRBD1	TGTGCCAGCACCTTAGGCTTGGGACAGGGTAACACTGAAGCTTTCTTT	CASTLGLGQGNTEAFF
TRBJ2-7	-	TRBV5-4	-	TGTGCCAGCAGCTTGGAGACAAAAATAGAGCAGTACTTC	CASSLETKIEQYF
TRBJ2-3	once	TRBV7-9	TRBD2	TGTGCCAGCACCAGCGGGAGACCACGAGGCACAGATACGCAGTATTTT	CASTSGRPRGTDTQYF
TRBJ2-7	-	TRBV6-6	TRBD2	TGTGCCAGCTTGGGGGGGTACGAGCAGTACTTC	CASLGGYEQYF
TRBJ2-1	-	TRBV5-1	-	TGCGCCAGCAGCCGGCAAGGCGGGACAGCTTCCTACAATGAGCAGTTCTTC	CASSRQGGTASYNEQFF
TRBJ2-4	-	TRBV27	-	TGTGCCAGCAGTTTCTCAGTTTTAACAAAAAACATTCAGTACTTC	CASSFSVLTKNIQYF
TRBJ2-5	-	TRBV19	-	TGTGCCAGTAGTATACGGCGCGGCGGAGAGACCCAGTACTTC	CASSIRRGGETQYF
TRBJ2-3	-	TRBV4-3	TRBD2	TGCGCCAGCAGCCAAGATCGGGCTAGCGGGAGAGGAGGGGATACGCAGTATTTT	CASSQDRASGRGGDTQYF
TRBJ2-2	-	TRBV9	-	TGTGCCAGCAGCGTAGATGGGGGGAGGTCCACCGGGGAGCTGTTTTTT	CASSVDGGRSTGELFF
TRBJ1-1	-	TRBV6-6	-	TGTGCCAGCAGTCCTCAGGGTCACACTGAAGCTTTCTTT	CASSPQGHTEAFF
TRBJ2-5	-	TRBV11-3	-	TGTGCCAGCAGCCACTCAGCGGCCCAAGAGACCCAGTACTTC	CASSHSAAQETQYF
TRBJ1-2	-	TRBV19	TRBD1	TGTGCCAGTAGTATAGACCACTCCGGGACAGGGGGCGCCTATGGCTACACCTTC	CASSIDHSGTGGAYGYTF
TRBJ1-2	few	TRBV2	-	TGTGCCAGCAGTGAACTGGGGCTGAGCTATGGCTACACCTTC	CASSELGLSYGYTF
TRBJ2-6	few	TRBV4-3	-	TGCGCCAGCAGCCAAGGGATCTTCAAATCTGGGGCCAACGTCCTGACTTTC	CASSQGIFKSGANVLTF
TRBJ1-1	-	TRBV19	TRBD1	TGTGCCAGTAGTTCACGGGACAGGGCTCCTGAAGCTTTCTTT	CASSSRDRAPEAFF
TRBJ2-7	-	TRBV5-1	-	TGCGCCAGCAGCTCCGTGGGATCTGATTACGAGCAGTACTTC	CASSSVGSDYEQYF
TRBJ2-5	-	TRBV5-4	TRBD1	TGTGCCAGCAGCCTCGACAGGGCCCTCGGGACCCAGTACTTC	CASSLDRALGTQYF
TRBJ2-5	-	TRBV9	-	TGTGCCAGCAGCGCCCTTGGAACGGGGACCCAGTACTTC	CASSALGTGTQYF
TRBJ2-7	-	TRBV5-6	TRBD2	TGTGCCAGCAGCGCCTTGGGACTAGCGGTAAACGAGCAGTACTTC	CASSALGLAVNEQYF
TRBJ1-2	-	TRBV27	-	TGTGCCAGCAGTCCCTTCGCCGATAACTATGGCTACACCTTC	CASSPFADNYGYTF
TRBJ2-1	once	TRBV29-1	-	TGCAGCGTTGAAGAGGCGAGCGCGATCTACAATGAGCAGTTCTTC	CSVEEASAIYNEQFF
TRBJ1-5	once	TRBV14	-	TGTGCCAGCAGCAGGGGGATCAATCAGCCCCAGCATTTT	CASSRGINQPQHF
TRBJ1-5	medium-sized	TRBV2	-	TGTGCCAGCAGCCTTGCAAATCAGCCCCAGCATTTT	CASSLANQPQHF
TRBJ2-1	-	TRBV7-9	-	TGTGCCAGCAGCTTAGTAGGGCTAGGGGAGAATGAGCAGTTCTTC	CASSLVGLGENEQFF
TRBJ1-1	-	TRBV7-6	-	TGTGCCAGCAGCTCACGGGGCCAGTACACTGAAGCTTTCTTT	CASSSRGQYTEAFF
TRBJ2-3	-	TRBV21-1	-	TGTGCCAGCAGCAGAACGGCGAGCGGGAGGAGCACAGATACGCAGTATTTT	CASSRTASGRSTDTQYF
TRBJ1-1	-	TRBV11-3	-	TGTGCCAGCAGCTTCATAGGATCAGCTTTCTTT	CASSFIGSAFF
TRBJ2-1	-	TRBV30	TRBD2	TGTGCCTGGACCTCGAACAGCGGGAGGGCCTACAATGAGCAGTTCTTC	CAWTSNSGRAYNEQFF
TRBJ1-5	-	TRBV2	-	TGTGCCAGCAGGGGTATGAATCAGCCCCAGCATTTT	CASRGMNQPQHF
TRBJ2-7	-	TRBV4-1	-	TGCGCCAGCAGCTTGGGTCGAGATACCTACGAGCAGTACTTC	CASSLGRDTYEQYF
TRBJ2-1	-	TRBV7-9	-	TGTGCCAGCAGCCCCTCTTTCTCCTACAATGAGCAGTTCTTC	CASSPSFSYNEQFF
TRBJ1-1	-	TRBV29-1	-	TGCAGCTCTCGCAGGACTCCCAAACCGGGGGACACTGAAGCTTTCTTT	CSSRRTPKPGDTEAFF
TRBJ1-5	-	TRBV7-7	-	TGTGCTAACAGCCCCCAGGGCGTGCAGCCCCAGCATTTT	CANSPQGVQPQHF
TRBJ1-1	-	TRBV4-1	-	TGCGCCAGCAGCCAAGGACGGCTGGCCCCTGAAGCTTTCTTT	CASSQGRLAPEAFF